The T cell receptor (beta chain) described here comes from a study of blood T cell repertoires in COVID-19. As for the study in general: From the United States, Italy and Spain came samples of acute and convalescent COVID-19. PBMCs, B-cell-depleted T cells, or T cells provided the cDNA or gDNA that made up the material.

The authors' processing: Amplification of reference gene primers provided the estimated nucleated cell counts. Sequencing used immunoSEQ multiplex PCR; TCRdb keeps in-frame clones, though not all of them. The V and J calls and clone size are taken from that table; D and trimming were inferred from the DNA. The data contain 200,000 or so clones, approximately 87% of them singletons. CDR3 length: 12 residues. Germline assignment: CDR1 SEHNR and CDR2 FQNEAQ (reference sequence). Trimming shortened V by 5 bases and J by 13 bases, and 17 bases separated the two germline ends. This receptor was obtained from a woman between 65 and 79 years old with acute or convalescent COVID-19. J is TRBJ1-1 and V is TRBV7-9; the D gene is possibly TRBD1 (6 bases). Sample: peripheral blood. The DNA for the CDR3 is TGTGCCAGCAGCCCCCAAGGAGGGGGGGATTTCTTT. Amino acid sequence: CASSPQGGGDFF.